Following are 16 T cell receptor beta chains from one sample sequenced in a study of blood T cell repertoires in COVID-19. TCRdb keeps only in-frame clones here, not all; method: immunoSEQ multiplex PCR. The repertoire includes over 200,000 clones, more than 80% of them detected once, and about 2% sits in the top ten. The sequenced sample consisted of peripheral blood. These receptors all stem from a man aged 25-45 years who had recovered from COVID-19.

The chain carries TRBV5-1 and TRBJ1-1; no definite D call. The germline CDR1 and CDR2 sequences are SGHRS and YFSETQ. CDR3 length: 12 amino acids. The V and J ends lost 5 bases and 4 bases respectively, with 9 bases between them. The CDR3, as DNA: TGCGCCAGCAGTTGGCCCTCCACTGAAGCTTTCTTT. This encodes CASSWPSTEAFF.

J is TRBJ2-7 and V is TRBV7-8; TRBD1 aligns across 9 bases. Looked up from germline, CDR1 is SGHVS and CDR2 is FQNEAQ. CDR3 size: 16 residues. The V segment lost 8 bases and the J segment 4 bases; nucleotides outside the gene matches: 15. DNA for the CDR3: TGTGCCAGCGATTTTTCCCCCGGGACAGGGCGGTACGAGCAGTACTTC. Translated, it gives CASDFSPGTGRYEQYF.

This chain links TRBV11-2 with TRBJ1-2; D ambiguous. V lost 5 bases and J lost 3, with 16 bases in between. Per germline, CDR1 SGHAT and CDR2 FQNNGV. The length of the CDR3 is 15 residues. The CDR3: CASSLRRSDYYGYTF. CDR3 coding DNA: TGTGCCAGCAGCCTAAGGAGGTCGGATTACTATGGCTACACCTTC.

V and J are TRBV10-3 and TRBJ2-3, with a tentative D call TRBD2 (5 bases). Germline-derived CDR1 and CDR2 are ENHRY and SYGVKD. The CDR3 has 12 residues. V gave up 8 bases and J gave up 6 bases, with 12 bases separating them. The CDR3 sequence is CAIRGPEDTQYF. CDR3 DNA: TGTGCCATCCGAGGGCCCGAGGATACGCAGTATTTT.

Comment on this clone: This sample includes further DNA sequences coding for the same CDR3. The chain carries TRBV12-3 or TRBV12-4 and TRBJ1-5; D call uncertain. V was cut by 5 bases and J by 1 base, with 6 bases left in between. This CDR3 contains 13 residues. The CDR3 sequence: CASSPQSNQPQHF. The CDR3 nucleotides read TGTGCCAGCAGTCCGCAGAGCAATCAGCCCCAGCATTTT.

This clone showed up just a few times. The V gene is TRBV7-9, the J gene TRBJ1-6; D perhaps matches TRBD1 (6 bases). Trimming cost V 4 bases and J 7 bases, with 20 bases left between them. Germline CDR1 and CDR2: SEHNR and FQNEAQ (reference sequence). This CDR3 contains 17 residues. The CDR3 spells CASSSDTQGNWNSPLHF. In DNA form, the CDR3 reads TGTGCCAGCAGCTCAGATACCCAGGGGAACTGGAATTCACCCCTCCACTTT.

The chain couples TRBV7-9 to TRBJ1-1; 7 bases fit TRBD1. The germline gives CDR1 SEHNR, CDR2 FQNEAQ (reference sequence). The CDR3 runs to 18 residues. V was pared by 7 bases and J by 0 bases, with 17 bases of the junction left unmatched. Here the CDR3 DNA reads TGTGCCAGCATAAGGGCTCACAGGGGTCAGACCTTGAACACTGAAGCTTTCTTT. It codes for CASIRAHRGQTLNTEAFF.

This clone was picked up one time. The gene calls are TRBV10-1 and TRBJ2-1; 7 bases agree with TRBD1. CDR1 is WNHNN and CDR2 is SYGVQD in the germline V gene (reference sequence). V was clipped by 4 bases and J by 8 bases; unmatched bases: 14. The CDR3 spans 16 residues. The CDR3 spells CASSAPGTARFDEQFF. As DNA, the CDR3 is TGCGCCAGCAGTGCTCCCGGGACAGCAAGGTTCGATGAGCAGTTCTTC.

The chain has TRBV5-1 and TRBJ1-1; D gene ambiguous. This CDR3 is built from 15 residues. Germline V gene lookup returns CDR1 SGHRS and CDR2 YFSETQ. Trimming took 5 bases from V and 0 from J, leaving 14 bases between them. CDR3 bases: TGCGCCAGCAGTTCCGTTTCCGTTATGAACACTGAAGCTTTCTTT. This gives the protein CASSSVSVMNTEAFF.

This chain connects TRBV25-1 to TRBJ2-3, with D possibly matching TRBD2 (6 bases). CDR3 length: 14 residues. Germline V lookup: CDR1 MGHDK, CDR2 SYGVNS. V dropped 2 bases and J dropped 9 bases, with 15 bases sitting between them. As DNA, the CDR3 is TGTGCCAGCAGTGAAGTCCCGGGGGAGCGGACGCAGTATTTT. Its protein product is CASSEVPGERTQYF.

V gene TRBV7-9 combines with J gene TRBJ2-7; 7 bases fit TRBD1. V lost 8 bases to trimming and J lost 6 bases; unmatched junction nucleotides: 16. The germline V gene has CDR1 SEHNR and CDR2 FQNEAQ (reference sequence). The CDR3 consists of 15 residues. This chain's CDR3 is CASGSGRTGTAEQYF. The CDR3 DNA reads TGTGCCAGCGGCTCGGGTAGGACAGGCACGGCCGAGCAGTACTTC.

This rearrangement joins TRBV6-5 to TRBJ1-5, with a possible D match to TRBD1 (6 bases). Trimming cost V 0 bases and J 3 bases, with 9 bases left between them. The CDR3 loop spans 15 amino acids. From germline, CDR1 is MNHEY and CDR2 SVGAGI. CDR3 sequence (DNA): TGTGCCAGCAGTTACTCGCCAGGGGTCAATCAGCCCCAGCATTTT. Protein: CASSYSPGVNQPQHF.

This clone showed up just once. The sample holds other DNA sequences that translate to the same CDR3. This rearrangement joins TRBV5-6 to TRBJ1-2; D gene ambiguous. CDR1 and CDR2 (germline): SGHDT, YYEEEE. Trimming removed 4 bases at V and 4 bases at J, with 5 bases between. This CDR3 contains 11 residues. CDR3 sequence (DNA): TGTGCCAGCAGCCGTTCCTATGGCTACACCTTC. Its protein product is CASSRSYGYTF.

The chain carries TRBV11-3 and TRBJ2-3; D is unclear. Germline-derived CDR1 and CDR2 are SGHNT and YENEEA. V was pared by 1 base and J by 0 bases, with 8 bases between. The CDR3 consists of 15 residues. CDR3 in DNA: TGTGCCAGCAGCTTAGGCAGCGCTAGCACAGATACGCAGTATTTT. This encodes CASSLGSASTDTQYF.

The chain has TRBV9 and TRBJ2-3; 10 nucleotides line up with TRBD1. The germline CDR1 and CDR2 sequences are SGDLS and YYNGEE. The J segment lost 4 bases and the V segment lost 2 bases, leaving 10 bases of the junction unmatched. The CDR3 sequence is 17 residues long. The CDR3 loop reads CASSVLGQGGVSDTQYF. CDR3 nucleotides: TGTGCCAGCAGCGTCTTAGGACAGGGGGGTGTATCAGATACGCAGTATTTT.

The V gene is TRBV9, the J gene TRBJ2-2; TRBD2 matches 7 bases. Trimming removed 0 bases from V and 7 bases from J; junction bases left unmatched: 21. The CDR3 loop spans 20 amino acids. The germline CDR1 and CDR2 sequences are SGDLS and YYNGEE. The CDR3 nucleotides read TGTGCCAGCAGCGTAGACCTGATCGGGGTCGGACTAGATGTAGTCGGGGAGCTGTTTTTT. Amino acid sequence: CASSVDLIGVGLDVVGELFF.